This T cell receptor beta chain was documented in a study of Ad26.COV2.S vaccination and SARS-CoV-2 variants. Turning to the study itself: Intramuscular Ad26.COV2.S at 5x10^10 or 1x10^11 viral particles.

Comment on this clone: Its target is not known.

Profiled with immunoSEQ multiplex PCR; TCRdb holds only in-frame clones, not every one. This sample carries roughly 400,000 clones, roughly 90% of them seen once, and the ten largest clones take around 1.7%. The treatment was: some 19 received Ad26.COV2.S at low or high dose, single or two shots; 5 received placebo; per-sample allocation not given. It was on day 63 after the first vaccine or placebo injection that samples were taken. Donor was an adult aged 18-55 years in Boston. General observations from the study: Compared with placebo recipients, vaccine recipients had higher spike-specific TCR breadth. The TCR breadth and depth analyses may have produced an underestimate of total T cell responses.

Germline V gene sequence: CDR1 PRHDT, CDR2 FYEKMQ (reference sequence). The CDR3 has 17 residues. The V end lost 1 base, the J end lost 4 bases, and 19 bases lay between the germline ends. The sequencing used peripheral blood, collected in a trial of Ad26.COV2.S vaccine versus placebo. The clonotype comes from a person aged 18-60 years who received the Ad26.COV2.S COVID-19 vaccine or a placebo. This sequence joins TRBV13 and TRBJ1-2; a weak D match, TRBD1 (5 bases). The CDR3 coding sequence is TGTGCCAGCAGCTTAGATCGGCGTCGGGGGTTTAGCTATGGCTACACCTTC. Its translation: CASSLDRRRGFSYGYTF.